Listed below are T cell receptor beta chains from one sample, sequenced in a study of beta chain features in type 1 diabetes. Measured with immunoSEQ multiplex PCR; TCRdb has only the in-frame clones, and not every one. The sample contains over 600,000 clones, over 10% of which appear only once. The sequencing input was naive CD4+ T cells from blood. The source of these receptors is a man aged 25-40 years with type 1 diabetes. Both conserved end residues are part of each CDR3. A D gene is named only where the DNA matches it firmly. The size field is filled for only some rows; it gives once, few, many or a size class.

V	J	size	D	CDR3
TRBV7-2	TRBJ2-7	-	-	CASSRAGEQYF
TRBV6-6	TRBJ2-1	few	-	CATKDSSYNEQFF
TRBV5-1	TRBJ2-1	few	TRBD2	CASSLAGLAGINEQFF
TRBV10-3	TRBJ1-6	-	TRBD1	CAITRDRDNSPLHF
TRBV10-3	TRBJ2-7	-	-	CAISEQERYYEQYF
TRBV12-5	TRBJ1-2	few	-	CASGLWDFASASTF
TRBV7-9	TRBJ2-1	few	-	CASSLADSYNEQFF
TRBV27	TRBJ2-7	-	-	CASSPGHGSSYEQYF
TRBV4-3	TRBJ2-3	-	-	CASSQDERGAKTDTQYF
TRBV18	TRBJ2-2	-	-	CASSPKTGPNTGELFF
TRBV7-9	TRBJ1-6	-	-	CASSLIQSSYNSPLHF
TRBV28	TRBJ2-7	-	TRBD1	CASALGRGSYEQYF
TRBV9	TRBJ2-3	few	TRBD2	CASGSRGVSTDTQYF
TRBV9	TRBJ2-7	-	-	CASSEQMSSYEQYF
TRBV10-3	TRBJ2-3	-	TRBD1	CAISVGRTGAPQYF
TRBV29-1	TRBJ1-3	-	-	CSGGQSRNTIYF
TRBV10-3	TRBJ2-2	few	-	CAISESVTANTGELFF
TRBV7-9	TRBJ1-5	-	-	CAHRGQPQHF
TRBV27	TRBJ1-2	-	TRBD1	CASSSTGWYGYTF
TRBV28	TRBJ1-2	-	-	CASSLTGWNSLRNMGYTF
TRBV28	TRBJ2-7	-	TRBD1	CASSATGQGAPEQYF
TRBV10-2	TRBJ2-5	-	-	CASSESTGVETQYF
TRBV7-2	TRBJ1-5	-	-	CASSFNRDQPQHF
TRBV6-5	TRBJ1-2	once	-	CASSQSRSTNYGYTF
TRBV9	TRBJ2-3	-	TRBD2	CASSVGLAGDTQYF
TRBV28	TRBJ2-7	once	-	CASSLNGWRGFGYEQYF
TRBV19	TRBJ1-5	-	-	CASSTGAQEQPQHF
TRBV15	TRBJ1-1	-	-	CATSRDSHPNTEAFF
TRBV11-2	TRBJ2-5	-	-	CASSLFRGRAQTQYF
TRBV18	TRBJ1-5	-	-	CASSLGEARPQHF
TRBV7-2	TRBJ2-3	few	TRBD2	CASSSSGTNTDTQYF
TRBV5-1	TRBJ2-7	few	-	CASSTEQEFDEQYF
TRBV29-1	TRBJ2-7	few	TRBD1	CSVVRGRDSIYEQYF
TRBV7-9	TRBJ1-4	-	-	CASSRGSGEKLFF
TRBV30	TRBJ2-7	few	TRBD1	CAWSGGQGASVSYEQYF
TRBV5-1	TRBJ2-7	-	-	CASSPGGGHSYEQYF
TRBV13	TRBJ1-3	-	-	CASSGAAGGNTIYF
TRBV28	TRBJ2-5	-	-	CASSREETQYF
TRBV27	TRBJ2-5	-	-	CASSSVGQETQYF
TRBV5-1	TRBJ1-5	-	TRBD1	CASSLGDSVNQPQHF
TRBV7-2	TRBJ2-1	-	-	CASTSSDEQFF
TRBV7-2	TRBJ2-5	-	-	CASSSVGIQETQYF
TRBV29-1	TRBJ2-1	few	TRBD2	CSVAERGSEQFF
TRBV11-2	TRBJ1-5	few	-	CASSLARANQPQHF
TRBV4-3	TRBJ2-3	-	TRBD1	CASSHLSDREPQYF
TRBV27	TRBJ2-1	-	-	CASSLHRAGFTYNEQFF
TRBV30	TRBJ2-4	few	-	CAWTQGNIQYF
TRBV5-1	TRBJ2-5	few	-	CASSLSGMEQETQYF
TRBV19	TRBJ2-5	-	-	CASSISAGFETQYF
TRBV18	TRBJ2-1	few	TRBD2	CASSVGLAGTYNEQFF
TRBV30	TRBJ1-4	-	-	CAWSGDSNEKLFF
TRBV4-3	TRBJ1-4	-	-	CASSQDRSRGGEKLFF
TRBV7-3	TRBJ2-5	-	-	CASSPSGQETQYF
TRBV29-1	TRBJ1-2	-	-	CSVRVQDSGYTF
TRBV9	TRBJ2-3	-	TRBD2	CASGTSPRTDTQYF
TRBV29-1	TRBJ2-7	few	-	CSVVTASYEQYF